This T cell receptor beta chain was captured by sequencing in a study of shared clonotypes between healthy human individuals. Turning to the study itself: Samples came from a couple of female and a few male donors aged 18 to 49.

To note about this clone: The antigen is undetermined.

Findings and limits, study-wide: Non-shared clonotypes were found to have lower generation probabilities than the clonotypes that were shared by all four of the sorted-subset donors. Specimens sampled were limited to blood, with tissue repertoires likely differing.

Profiling relied on immunoSEQ multiplex PCR, and the TCRdb table lists in-frame clones only, not all of them. The sample shows about 680,000 clones, less than 80% of them seen only once. Trimming took off 1 base at V and 5 bases at J, with 16 bases between the two ends. The germline gives CDR1 SGHDN, CDR2 FVKESK. The CDR3 spans 16 residues. The chain links TRBV14 to TRBJ2-3; no reliable D call. The sequence was obtained from a woman aged 25 to 45 in good health. Sequencing was carried out using memory CD4+ T cells sorted from blood. Sample subset: CD45RA-negative fraction. This chain's CDR3 is CASSQGPGSVGDTQYF. The CDR3 DNA reads as TGTGCCAGCAGCCAAGGCCCCGGATCAGTGGGAGATACGCAGTATTTT.